The present T cell receptor (beta chain) was sequenced within a study of blood T cell repertoires in COVID-19. As for the study in general: PBMCs, B-cell-depleted T cells, or T cells provided the cDNA or gDNA that made up the material.

This CDR3 comprises 13 residues. Trimming cost V 4 bases and J 4 bases, with 10 bases left between them. Per the germline V gene, CDR1 is LNHDA and CDR2 is SQIVND (reference sequence). Assay used: immunoSEQ multiplex PCR; TCRdb lists only in-frame clones, some missing. Of fewer than 400,000 clones listed, more than 75% were seen once; the top ten hold approximately 9.3%. The study recruited people aged 18 to 89 years across under 25 US areas. The sequence came from a woman aged 45-60 years who had recovered from COVID-19. The sequencing input was PBMCs or T cells enriched from blood (not recorded which). The gene calls are TRBV19 and TRBJ1-1, with D possibly matching TRBD1 (5 bases). The CDR3 region has the DNA TGTGCCAGTAGTACCAGGGTGTTCACTGAAGCTTTCTTT. This sequence encodes CASSTRVFTEAFF. Full variable domain (remainder filled in from reference TRBV19 and TRBJ1-1): DGGITQSPKYLFRKEGQNVTLSCEQNLNHDAMYWYRQDPGQGLRLIYYSQIVNDFQKGDIAEGYSVSREKKESFPLTVTSAQKNPTAFYLCASSTRVFTEAFFGQGTRLTVV.